This T cell receptor (beta chain) was captured in a study of regulatory T cells in long-lasting Graves disease. The CDR3 spans 14 residues. Germline V gene sequence: CDR1 DFQATT, CDR2 SNEGSKA (reference sequence). V was shortened by 0 bases and J by 0 bases, with 8 bases between the two germline ends. This clonotype was seen repeatedly, ten times or more. The antigen is undetermined. The TCR beta library used iRepertoire HTBI primers with Arm-PCR amplification of CDR3. TCRdb ran MiXCR on the multiplex PCR reads and lists one entry per CDR3 protein. The sample shows hundreds of thousands of distinct CDR3 sequences, over 15% of them seen only once. Noted time point: newly diagnosed GD, antithyroid drugs for less than 3 months. Preparation of the TCR library used RNA extracted from PBMCs. A blood draw put around 9.3 milliliters of peripheral blood into EDTA tubes. Study observations and caveats: Comparison showed that persistent patients shared more public clonotypes (2,741) than new patients (approximately 1,000).

These data also formed part of another study, on T cells in Graves' hyperthyroidism and ophthalmopathy. From that paper: It was considered stable Graves' hyperthyroidism when ophthalmopathy did not progress within 18 months. When the TCR CDR3 underwent first-round RT-PCR, the HTBI primer set was used.

The source is a middle-aged man with Graves disease. This chain connects TRBV20-1 to TRBJ1-1, with D hard to call. Sample: peripheral blood mononuclear cells (PBMCs), taken at new diagnosis, from a patient treated with antithyroid drugs. In nucleotides, the CDR3 is TGCAGTGCTAGAGATCGGGGATTGAACACTGAAGCTTTCTTT. It specifies CSARDRGLNTEAFF.